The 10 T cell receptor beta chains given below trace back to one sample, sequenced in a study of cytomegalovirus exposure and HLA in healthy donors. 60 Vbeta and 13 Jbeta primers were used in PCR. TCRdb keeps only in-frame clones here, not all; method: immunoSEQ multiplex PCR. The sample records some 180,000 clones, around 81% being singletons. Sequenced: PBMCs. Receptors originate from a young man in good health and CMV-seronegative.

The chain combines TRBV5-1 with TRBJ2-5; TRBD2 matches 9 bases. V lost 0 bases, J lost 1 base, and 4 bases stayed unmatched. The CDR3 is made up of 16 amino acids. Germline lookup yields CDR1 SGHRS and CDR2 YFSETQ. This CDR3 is CASSLAMGLAQETQYF. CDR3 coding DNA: TGCGCCAGCAGCTTGGCGATGGGACTAGCCCAAGAGACCCAGTACTTC.

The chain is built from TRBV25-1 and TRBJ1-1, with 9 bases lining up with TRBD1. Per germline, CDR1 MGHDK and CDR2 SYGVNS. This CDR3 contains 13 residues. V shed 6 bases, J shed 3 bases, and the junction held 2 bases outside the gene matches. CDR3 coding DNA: TGTGCCAGCAGATGGACAGGGGACACTGAAGCTTTCTTT. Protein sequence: CASRWTGDTEAFF.

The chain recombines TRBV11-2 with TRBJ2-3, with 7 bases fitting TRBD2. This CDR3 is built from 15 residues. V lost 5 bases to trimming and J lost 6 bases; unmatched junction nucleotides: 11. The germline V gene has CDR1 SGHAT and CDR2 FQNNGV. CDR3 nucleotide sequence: TGTGCCAGCAGCCCTCGTCTCAGCGGGGAGGATACGCAGTATTTT. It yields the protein CASSPRLSGEDTQYF.

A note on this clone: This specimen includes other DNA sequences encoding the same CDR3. The CDR3 spells CAISESGGLGYTF. The CDR3 bases are TGTGCCATCAGTGAGTCCGGGGGGCTTGGCTACACCTTC. The chain combines TRBV10-3 with TRBJ1-2; weak D call: TRBD1 (6 bases). Deletions cut 0 bases from V and 7 bases from J, with 9 bases between. This CDR3 region has 13 residues. Germline V CDR1 and CDR2: ENHRY, SYGVKD.

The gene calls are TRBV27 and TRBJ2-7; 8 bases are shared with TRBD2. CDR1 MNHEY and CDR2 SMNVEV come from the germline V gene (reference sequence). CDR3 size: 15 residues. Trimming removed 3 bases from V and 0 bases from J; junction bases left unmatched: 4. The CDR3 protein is CASSFVAGSSYEQYF. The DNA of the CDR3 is TGTGCCAGCAGTTTTGTAGCGGGGAGCTCCTACGAGCAGTACTTC.

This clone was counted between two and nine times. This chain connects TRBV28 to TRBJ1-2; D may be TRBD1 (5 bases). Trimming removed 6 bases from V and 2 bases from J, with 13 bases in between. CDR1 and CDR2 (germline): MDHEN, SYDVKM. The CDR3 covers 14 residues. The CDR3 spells CASSPPGINYGYTF. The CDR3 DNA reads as TGTGCCAGCAGCCCCCCAGGGATAAACTATGGCTACACCTTC.

The CDR3 DNA reads TGTGCCAGCACCCTCAGGACAGGGGGCTCGGGAAAACTGTTTTTT. The encoded protein is CASTLRTGGSGKLFF. This chain uses TRBV28 with TRBJ1-4; TRBD1 matches 11 bases. The germline V gene encodes CDR1 MDHEN and CDR2 SYDVKM. CDR3 length equals 15 residues. Germline trimming cut 7 bases from V and 10 bases from J; bases unmatched to any gene: 11.

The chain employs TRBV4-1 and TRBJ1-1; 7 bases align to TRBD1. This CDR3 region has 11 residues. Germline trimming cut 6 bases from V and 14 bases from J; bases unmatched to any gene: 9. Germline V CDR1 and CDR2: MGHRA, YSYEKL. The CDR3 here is CASSRDSREFF. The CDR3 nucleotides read TGCGCCAGCAGTCGGGACAGCCGTGAATTCTTT.

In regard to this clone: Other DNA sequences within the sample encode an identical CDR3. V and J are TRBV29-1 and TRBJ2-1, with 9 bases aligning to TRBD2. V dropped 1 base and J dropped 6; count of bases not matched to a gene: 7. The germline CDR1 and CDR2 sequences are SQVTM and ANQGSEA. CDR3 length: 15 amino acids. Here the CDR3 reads CSVEGGALAGNEQFF. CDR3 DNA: TGCAGCGTTGAAGGCGGCGCACTAGCGGGCAATGAGCAGTTCTTC.

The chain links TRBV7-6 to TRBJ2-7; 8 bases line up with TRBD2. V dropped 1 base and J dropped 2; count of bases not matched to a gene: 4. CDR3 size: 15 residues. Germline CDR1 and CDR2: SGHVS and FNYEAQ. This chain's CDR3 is CASSLEAGGTYEQYF. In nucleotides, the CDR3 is TGTGCCAGCAGCTTAGAGGCGGGAGGAACCTACGAGCAGTACTTC.